These T cell receptor beta chains were read from a single sample in a study of blood T cells in healthy people across ages. TCRdb reprocessed the 5' RACE reads with MiXCR, giving one entry per CDR3 protein. This table holds hundreds of thousands of distinct CDR3 sequences, less than 45% found once. The sequenced sample was blood. All receptors derive from a man older than 75 in good health. Both conserved end residues are part of each CDR3. The D gene is left open where the match is weak. Clone size, where shown, is once, few, many, or a class for clones that have expanded.

TRBJ2-3 TRBV5-1 - - TGCGTCAGCGTACGGGAGTGGAGCACAGATACGCAGTATTTT CVSVREWSTDTQYF
TRBJ2-7 TRBV6-1 - TRBD1 TGTGCCAGCAGCATTTCGGGACAGGGGATATACGAGCAGTACTTC CASSISGQGIYEQYF
TRBJ2-3 TRBV5-1 - - TGCGCCAGCAGCTTGGATCAAGATACGCAGTATTTT CASSLDQDTQYF
TRBJ2-3 TRBV20-1 once TRBD1 TGCAGTGCTAGACAGGGGGCTAGAGATACGCAGTATTTT CSARQGARDTQYF
TRBJ2-7 TRBV20-1 - - TGCAGTGCTAGATTTACAGGCCCCTACGAGCAGTACTTC CSARFTGPYEQYF
TRBJ2-7 TRBV3-1 - - TGTGCCAGCAGCCAAGATGGTGGCAGGGTAACCTACGAGCAGTACTTC CASSQDGGRVTYEQYF
TRBJ2-3 TRBV7-9 - - TGTGCCAGCAGCTTCCCGACTAGTGTGACAGATACGCAGTATTTT CASSFPTSVTDTQYF
TRBJ2-1 TRBV29-1 many TRBD2 TGCAGCGTTGTGCTAGCGGGAACTATCGATGAGCAGTTCTTC CSVVLAGTIDEQFF
TRBJ1-2 TRBV29-1 many TRBD1 TGCAGCGTTGGAGCAGGAGGGGGCGAGGTCTATGGCTACACCTTC CSVGAGGGEVYGYTF
TRBJ2-6 TRBV5-1 - - TGCGCCAGCAGCTTGGAATCTGCCAGCTCTGGGGCCAACGTCCTGACTTTC CASSLESASSGANVLTF
TRBJ2-4 TRBV14 many TRBD2 TGTGCCAGCAGCCAAGATAGACCGGGACTAGCGGGGATAGCCAAAAACATTCAGTACTTC CASSQDRPGLAGIAKNIQYF
TRBJ2-7 TRBV5-1 - TRBD1 TGCGCCAGCAGACCACCGGGACAGGGTTGGGAAAACGAGCAGTACTTC CASRPPGQGWENEQYF
TRBJ2-7 TRBV12-3/TRBV12-4 many - TGTGCCAGCAGTACCATAGACAGAGACCGTTCCTACGAGCAGTACTTC CASSTIDRDRSYEQYF
TRBJ2-3 TRBV5-4 - - TGTGCCAGCAGCTTGGGGCGGGGACGCACAGATACGCAGTATTTT CASSLGRGRTDTQYF
TRBJ2-7 TRBV6-5 - - TGTGCCAGCAGGCCAACCAGATACCTCGAGCAGTACTTC CASRPTRYLEQYF
TRBJ2-5 TRBV28 few - TGTGCCAGCAGTTTAGGAAGGGGACGTCAAGAGACCCAGTACTTC CASSLGRGRQETQYF
TRBJ2-7 TRBV20-1 few TRBD2 TGCAGTGCTAGTAGACTAGCGGGGGAGCTACAAGAGCAGTACTTC CSASRLAGELQEQYF
TRBJ2-7 TRBV20-1 - TRBD1 TGCAGTGCCCACGACAGGGGGAGGAGGAACGAGCAGTACTTC CSAHDRGRRNEQYF
TRBJ2-3 TRBV27 - - TGTGCCAGCAGTTTATCTGCGGGGGCGACAGATACGCAGTATTTT CASSLSAGATDTQYF
TRBJ1-1 TRBV6-2/TRBV6-3 - - TGTGCCAGCATCGTCGCGGGGGGCTGGAACACTGAAGCTTTCTTT CASIVAGGWNTEAFF
TRBJ2-2 TRBV7-2 once - TGTGCCAGCAGCTTAGGGCCCAGCACCGGGGAGCTGTTTTTT CASSLGPSTGELFF
TRBJ1-1 TRBV2 few - TGTGCCAGCAGTGAATTTCGGGGGGCGGTCACTGAAGCTTTCTTT CASSEFRGAVTEAFF
TRBJ2-1 TRBV2 - TRBD1 TGTGCCAGCAGCATGACAGGGAGAGAGACCCAGTTCTTC CASSMTGRETQFF
TRBJ2-7 TRBV29-1 few TRBD1 TGCAGCGTACTCAGATGGACAGGTAACTCCTACGAGCAGTACTTC CSVLRWTGNSYEQYF
TRBJ1-6 TRBV4-2 - TRBD1 TGTGCCAGCAGCCTAACAGGCCGGGACAGGGGGAGTTCACCCCTCCACTTT CASSLTGRDRGSSPLHF
TRBJ2-3 TRBV12-3/TRBV12-4 once TRBD2 TGTGCCAGCAGTTCCTCCGGGACTAGCGTCACAGATACGCGGTATTTT CASSSSGTSVTDTRYF
TRBJ2-3 TRBV20-1 many - TGCAGTGCTAAGGTGGGCACAGATACGCAGTATTTT CSAKVGTDTQYF
TRBJ2-1 TRBV7-2 - - TGTGCCAGCAGCGAGACCAGGGGGGGTGAGCAGTTCTTC CASSETRGGEQFF
TRBJ2-7 TRBV20-1 - TRBD2 TGCAGTGCTAAGGGACTAGCGGGAGCCCCTTACGAGCAGTACTTC CSAKGLAGAPYEQYF
TRBJ2-5 TRBV6-5 - TRBD2 TGTGCCAGCAGTTACAGACTAGCGGGAGGCGGGACCCAGTACTTC CASSYRLAGGGTQYF
TRBJ2-7 TRBV7-2 - - TGTGCCAGCAGCTTACGCCAGCCTCCCTACGAGCAGTACTTC CASSLRQPPYEQYF